This T cell receptor (beta chain) was retrieved from a study of cytomegalovirus exposure and HLA in healthy donors. Overall study: An earlier analysis found some 120 million unique TCR beta sequences from around 180 million T cells. Among the approximately 400 genotyped donors, 65% to 90% were placed in the Caucasian-associated ancestry cluster. Study-level points and caveats: TCR beta chains numbering some 150 were designated cytomegalovirus-associated.

The PCR ran on 60 Vbeta and 13 Jbeta primers. The repertoire was sequenced with immunoSEQ multiplex PCR; TCRdb's copy has only in-frame clones and lacks some. Among approximately 110,000 clones listed, roughly 13% were seen once. The sample holds a few counts of this clone. Its antigen is unknown. The V segment lost 4 bases and the J segment 4 bases; nucleotides outside the gene matches: 9. The germline CDR1 and CDR2 sequences are SEHNR and FQNEAQ (reference sequence). The CDR3 runs to 15 residues. The clonotype comes from a middle-aged man in good health and CMV-seropositive. The J gene is TRBJ2-7, the V gene TRBV7-9, with 8 bases that match TRBD2. The specimen was PBMCs. The CDR3 sequence: CASSSPSGGRYEQYF. DNA of the CDR3: TGTGCCAGCAGCTCGCCCAGCGGGGGCAGGTACGAGCAGTACTTC.